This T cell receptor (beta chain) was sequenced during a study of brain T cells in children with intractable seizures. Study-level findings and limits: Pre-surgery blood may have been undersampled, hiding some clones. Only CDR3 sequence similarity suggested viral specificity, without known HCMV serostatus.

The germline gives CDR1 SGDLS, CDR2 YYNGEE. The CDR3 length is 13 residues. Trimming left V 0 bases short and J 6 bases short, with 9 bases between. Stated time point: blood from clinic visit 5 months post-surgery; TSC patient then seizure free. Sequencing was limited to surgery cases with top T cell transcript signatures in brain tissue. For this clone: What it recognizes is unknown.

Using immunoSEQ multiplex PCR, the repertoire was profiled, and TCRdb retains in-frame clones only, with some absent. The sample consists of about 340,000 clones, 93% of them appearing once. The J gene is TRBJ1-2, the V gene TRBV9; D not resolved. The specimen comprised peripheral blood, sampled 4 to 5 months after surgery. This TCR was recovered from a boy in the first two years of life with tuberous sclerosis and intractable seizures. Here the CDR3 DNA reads TGTGCCAGCAGCGTAGGAGTGTGGGATGGCTACACCTTC. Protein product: CASSVGVWDGYTF.